This record looks at one TCR beta chain sequence and its context. Antigen unknown. This specimen comes from a study of TIL therapy for anti-PD-1-resistant metastatic lung cancer. Study details: Most patients had lung adenocarcinoma; four tumors were EGFR-mutant, two ALK-rearranged; half smoked currently or formerly. Tumors carried a median roughly 1.5 non-synonymous mutations per megabase. General observations from the study: Treatment-naive, never-smoker and oncogene-addicted patients were overrepresented in this highly selected cohort.

The trim removed 5 bases at V and 4 bases at J, leaving 6 bases unmatched. This CDR3 comprises 14 residues. Looked up from germline, CDR1 is SEHNR and CDR2 is FQNEAQ (reference sequence). Time point of the sample: pre-treatment sample, taken before nivolumab and TIL therapy. Most excised metastases sampled were pleural nodules or supraclavicular lymph nodes. Stage 4 NSCLC adults joined between October 2017 and January 2020. The immunoSEQ assay was v3. Clones were sequenced by immunoSEQ multiplex PCR, and TCRdb holds only the in-frame ones, with some missing. The table shows about 100,000 clones, with about 71% occurring only once.

This clonotype was obtained from a person aged 25 to 85 with non-small cell lung cancer. Material: tumor tissue, obtained at baseline. The chain has TRBV7-9 and TRBJ2-5; 8 bases line up with TRBD1. CDR3 in DNA: TGTGCCAGCAGCCCTTGGACAGGGACAGAGACCCAGTACTTC. It translates to CASSPWTGTETQYF.